Given below is one T cell receptor (beta chain) in context. Its antigen remains unidentified. V lost 5 bases, J lost 7 bases, and 13 bases stayed unmatched. This CDR3 has 16 residues. The V gene's germline CDR1 is LNHDA and CDR2 SQIVND (reference sequence). This entry is derived from a study of cytomegalovirus exposure and HLA in healthy donors. Looking at the study overall: Some 200 million T cells yielded around 120 million unique TCR beta sequences in earlier analysis. Tens of millions of unique TCRs from HLA-typed donors made up an early data release. Findings of the study overall: Reportedly, diagnosis of cytomegalovirus status by the classifier showed high specificity and sensitivity.

The PCR contained 60 Vbeta and 13 Jbeta primers. TCRdb's copy holds only in-frame clones and misses some; the assay was immunoSEQ multiplex PCR. The top ten hold around 0.89% of the sample, which has around 150,000 clones, roughly 85% seen once. The source is a woman aged 50 to 60 in good health and CMV-seropositive. V is TRBV19 and J is TRBJ1-4, with 7 bases fitting TRBD1. Sequenced sample: PBMCs. In nucleotides, the CDR3 is TGTGCCAGTAGTCCGATCACAGGGGAGGTCCTTGAAAAACTGTTTTTT. Protein sequence: CASSPITGEVLEKLFF.